This T cell receptor (beta chain) was profiled in a study of T cell repertoires in cytomegalovirus infection. Across the whole study: Public TCR beta signatures marked donors with CMV infection and the matching HLA.

Study-level points and caveats: The study found HLA-C-restricted CMV-specific TCR beta clonotypes dominating the ex vivo response. Identification of carriers of CMV plus the relevant HLA was performed using cumulative public TCR beta family frequency.

This CDR3 comprises 15 residues. V lost 5 bases and J 5 bases, leaving 16 bases between the germline ends. Germline CDR1 and CDR2: SGHTA and FQGTGA. As to this clonotype: Its matching antigen is unknown.

TCRdb re-analysed the reads in MiXCR, keeping a single row per CDR3 protein. The sample carries some 130,000 distinct CDR3 sequences, roughly a quarter recorded once. The sample comprised PBMCs, sequenced either directly or after in vitro stimulation (not recorded which). V and J are TRBV7-3 and TRBJ2-1, with a weak D call TRBD1 (5 bases). This TCR derives from a human donor in good health (CMV status not recorded). Some clones in this sample may be carry-over from other donors' samples. The CDR3 protein is CASSRAGLLDNEQFF. For the CDR3, the DNA is TGTGCCAGCAGCCGCGCAGGGCTCCTCGACAATGAGCAGTTCTTC.